Below, 2 T cell receptor beta chains from the same sample are listed, as sequenced in a study of CD8+ T cells in alopecia areata. After isolation, RNA underwent reverse transcription to generate cDNA as the sequencing template. Sequencing used immunoSEQ multiplex PCR; TCRdb keeps in-frame clones, though not all of them. The table shows 150,000 to 200,000 clones, with 50% to 70% occurring only once. This specimen was CD4+ T cells sorted from blood, taken at week 0. The receptors stem from a human donor with alopecia areata.

The chain links TRBV5-6 to TRBJ1-5; D call uncertain. The germline V and J ends were trimmed by 1 base and 5 bases, with 4 bases remaining between them. The CDR3 loop spans 12 amino acids. Germline CDR1 SGHDT, CDR2 YYEEEE. The CDR3 region is CASSLYDQPQHF. DNA of the CDR3: TGTGCCAGCAGCTTGTATGATCAGCCCCAGCATTTT.

This chain uses TRBV29-1 with TRBJ2-2, with D maybe TRBD1 (6 bases). V lost 4 bases, J lost 3 bases, and 12 bases lay in between. CDR3 length: 14 amino acids. Germline V CDR1 and CDR2: SQVTM, ANQGSEA. CDR3 sequence (DNA): TGCAGCGTTGCCCCTACAGGGTACACCGGGGAGCTGTTTTTT. The encoded protein is CSVAPTGYTGELFF.